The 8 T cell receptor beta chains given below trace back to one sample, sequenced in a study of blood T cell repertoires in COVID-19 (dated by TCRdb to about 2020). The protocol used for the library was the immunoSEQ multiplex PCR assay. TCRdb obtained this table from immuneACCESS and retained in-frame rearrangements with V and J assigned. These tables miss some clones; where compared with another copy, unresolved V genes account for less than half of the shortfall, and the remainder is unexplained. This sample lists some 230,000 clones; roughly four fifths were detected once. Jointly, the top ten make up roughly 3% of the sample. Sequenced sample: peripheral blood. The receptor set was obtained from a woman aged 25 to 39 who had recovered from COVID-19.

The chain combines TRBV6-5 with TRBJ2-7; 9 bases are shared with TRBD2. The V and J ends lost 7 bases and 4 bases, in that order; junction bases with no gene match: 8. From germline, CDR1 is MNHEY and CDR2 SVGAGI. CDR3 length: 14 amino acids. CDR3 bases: TGTGCCAGCAAACCGGGACTAGCATCTTACGAGCAGTACTTC. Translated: CASKPGLASYEQYF.

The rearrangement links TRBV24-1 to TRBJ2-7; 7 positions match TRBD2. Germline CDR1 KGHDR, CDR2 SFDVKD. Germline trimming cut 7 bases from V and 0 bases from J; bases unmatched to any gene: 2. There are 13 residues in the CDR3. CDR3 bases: TGTGCCACCAGAGCTAGCGGCTCCTACGAGCAGTACTTC. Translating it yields CATRASGSYEQYF.

In nucleotides, the CDR3 is TGTGCCAGCAGAGGGACAGGGTTCGATGAGCAGTTCTTC. It translates to CASRGTGFDEQFF. The chain combines TRBV12-3 or TRBV12-4 with TRBJ2-1; 9 nucleotides align to TRBD1. This CDR3 contains 13 residues. V shed 6 bases, J shed 8 bases, and the junction held 5 bases outside the gene matches.

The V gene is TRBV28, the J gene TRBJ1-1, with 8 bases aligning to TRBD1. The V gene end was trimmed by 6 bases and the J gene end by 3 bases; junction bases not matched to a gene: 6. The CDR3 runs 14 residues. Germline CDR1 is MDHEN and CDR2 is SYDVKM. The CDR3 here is CASSPGGVDTEAFF. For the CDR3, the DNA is TGTGCCAGCAGCCCAGGGGGCGTGGACACTGAAGCTTTCTTT.

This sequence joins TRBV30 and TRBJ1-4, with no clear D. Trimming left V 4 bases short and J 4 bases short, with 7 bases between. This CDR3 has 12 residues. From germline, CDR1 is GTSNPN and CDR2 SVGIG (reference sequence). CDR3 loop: CAWTVRNEKLFF. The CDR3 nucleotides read TGTGCCTGGACCGTCCGTAATGAAAAACTGTTTTTT. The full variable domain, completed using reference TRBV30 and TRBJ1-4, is SQTIHQWPATLVQPVGSPLSLECTVEGTSNPNLYWYRQAAGRGLQLLFYSVGIGQISSEVPQNLSASRPQDRQFILSSKKLLLSDSGFYLCAWTVRNEKLFFGSGTQLSVL.

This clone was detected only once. CDR3 sequence: CASSSGQGPYYEQYF. DNA of the CDR3: TGTGCCAGCAGTTCGGGACAGGGCCCCTACTACGAGCAGTACTTC. This chain connects TRBV7-7 to TRBJ2-7; 9 bases agree with TRBD1. The V segment lost 6 bases and the J segment 3 bases; nucleotides outside the gene matches: 9. Looked up from germline, CDR1 is SSHAT and CDR2 is FNYEAQ (reference sequence). The CDR3 extends over 15 amino acids.

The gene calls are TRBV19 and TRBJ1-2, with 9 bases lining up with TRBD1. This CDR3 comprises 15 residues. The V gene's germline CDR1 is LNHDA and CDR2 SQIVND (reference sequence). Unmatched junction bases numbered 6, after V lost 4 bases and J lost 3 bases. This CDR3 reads CASSTPRTGDYGYTF. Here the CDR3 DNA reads TGTGCCAGTAGTACCCCCCGGACAGGGGACTATGGCTACACCTTC. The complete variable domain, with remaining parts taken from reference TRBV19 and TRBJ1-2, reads DGGITQSPKYLFRKEGQNVTLSCEQNLNHDAMYWYRQDPGQGLRLIYYSQIVNDFQKGDIAEGYSVSREKKESFPLTVTSAQKNPTAFYLCASSTPRTGDYGYTFGSGTRLTVV.

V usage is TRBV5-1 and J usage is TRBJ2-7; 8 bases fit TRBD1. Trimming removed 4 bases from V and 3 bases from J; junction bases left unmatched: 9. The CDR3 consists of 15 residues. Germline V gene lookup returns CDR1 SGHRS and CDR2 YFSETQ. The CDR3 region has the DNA TGCGCCAGCAGCCTACCCTGGACAGGGTACTACGAGCAGTACTTC. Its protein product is CASSLPWTGYYEQYF.